These 5 T cell receptor beta chains were sequenced from one sample in a study of blood T cells in healthy people across ages. Primed by a sample-barcoded 5' primer and a J-beta primer mix, a second PCR proceeded for about 6 to 12 cycles. TCRdb redid the calling of the 5' RACE reads with MiXCR, one entry per CDR3 protein. The repertoire holds around 800,000 distinct CDR3 sequences, with roughly 26% as singletons. This same sample was also taken into another study, of T cells of mothers and their children.

Sequencing was carried out using blood. The source of these receptors is a boy aged 10-17 years in good health.

V is TRBV20-1 and J is TRBJ1-4, with a weak D call TRBD1 (5 bases). CDR3 length equals 11 residues. Per germline, CDR1 DFQATT and CDR2 SNEGSKA (reference sequence). Trimming removed 6 bases from V and 10 bases from J, with 12 bases in between. Written as DNA, the CDR3 is TGCAGTGCAGAGGGGCTTGGAAAACTGTTTTTT. It codes for CSAEGLGKLFF.

Concerning this clonotype itself: At one end, the junction sequence differs from germline, possibly due to a read error. V usage is TRBV11-2 and J usage is TRBJ2-5, with a tentative D call TRBD1 (6 bases). The CDR3 is 14 residues long. The germline CDR1 and CDR2 sequences are SGHAT and FQNNGV. The CDR3 loop is CASGQRQVVNEQLF. In nucleotides, the CDR3 is TGTGCCAGCGGCCAAAGACAGGTCGTCAATGAGCAGCTCTTC.

V and J are TRBV20-1 and TRBJ2-1; 9 bases line up with TRBD2. The CDR3 totals 14 residues. Unmatched junction bases numbered 9, after V lost 3 bases and J lost 9 bases. The V gene's germline CDR1 is DFQATT and CDR2 SNEGSKA (reference sequence). This CDR3 is CSARGTSSRSEQFF. In DNA form, the CDR3 reads TGCAGTGCTAGGGGGACTAGCAGCCGGAGTGAGCAGTTCTTC.

This clonotype has only a few counts. V usage is TRBV18 and J usage is TRBJ2-3; tentative D call: TRBD2 (6 bases). The CDR3 is 14 residues long. CDR1 KGHSH and CDR2 LQKENI come from the germline V gene. V was cut by 6 bases and J by 6 bases, with 16 bases left in between. The CDR3 DNA follows: TGTGCCAGCTCCTTGGACTATGGGAGGGATACGCAGTATTTT. It codes for CASSLDYGRDTQYF.

V gene TRBV7-9 combines with J gene TRBJ1-3, with D possibly matching TRBD1 (5 bases). V was clipped by 10 bases and J by 4 bases, with 11 bases between them. This CDR3 region has 12 residues. Germline CDR1 reads SEHNR; CDR2 reads FQNEAQ (reference sequence). As DNA, the CDR3 is TGTGCCACCGGGGCGGAGGGAAACACCATATATTTT. Protein sequence: CATGAEGNTIYF. Full variable domain (remainder filled in from reference TRBV7-9 and TRBJ1-3): DTGVSQNPRHKITKRGQNVTFRCDPISEHNRLYWYRQTLGQGPEFLTYFQNEAQLEKSRLLSDRFSAERPKGSFSTLEIQRTEQGDSAMYLCATGAEGNTIYFGEGSWLTVV.